These 3 T cell receptor beta chains originate from one sample sequenced in a study of blood T cell repertoires in COVID-19. This table comes from immunoSEQ multiplex PCR, and its TCRdb copy is limited to in-frame clones, with some not included. The sample includes around 69,000 clones, nearly 85% seen only once; the top ten take 1.8%. The sequenced sample consisted of peripheral blood. These receptors came from a woman in her sixties or seventies with acute or convalescent COVID-19.

V is TRBV11-2 and J is TRBJ1-1; TRBD1 is a possible D gene (6 bases). Deletions cut 0 bases from V and 10 bases from J, with 12 bases between. This CDR3 comprises 13 residues. CDR1 SGHAT and CDR2 FQNNGV come from the germline V gene. In nucleotides, the CDR3 is TGTGCCAGCAGCTTAGATAGGGGGGGCCGAGCTTTCTTT. The encoded protein is CASSLDRGGRAFF.

This chain joins TRBV24-1 and TRBJ1-1; a weak D match, TRBD1 (5 bases). Looked up from germline, CDR1 is KGHDR and CDR2 is SFDVKD. With 7 bases removed from V and 9 bases from J, the gap between germline ends came to 11 bases. This CDR3 contains 11 residues. DNA for the CDR3: TGTGCCACCAGCTCAGGGTTTCAAGCTTTCTTT. It encodes CATSSGFQAFF.

The J gene is TRBJ2-7, the V gene TRBV5-8; 10 bases are a match to TRBD2. The germline CDR1 and CDR2 sequences are SGHTS and YDEGEE. The CDR3 consists of 15 residues. V gave up 0 bases and J gave up 3 bases; unmatched junction bases: 3. The CDR3 nucleotides read TGTGCCAGCAGCTTGGGGTCTAGCGGGAGCTACGAGCAGTACTTC. It encodes CASSLGSSGSYEQYF.